A single sample gave rise to the 8 T cell receptor beta chains below, sequenced in a study of blood T cell repertoires in COVID-19. Using immunoSEQ multiplex PCR, the repertoire was profiled, and TCRdb retains in-frame clones only, with some absent. Of about 140,000 clones listed, about 79% are singletons. Sequencing input: peripheral blood. Receptors were obtained from a woman older than 75 with active or convalescent COVID-19.

As for this clone: Other DNA sequences in the same sample also yield this CDR3. The V call is TRBV30, the J call TRBJ1-2, with TRBD1 matching over 7 bases. This CDR3 contains 12 residues. Germline CDR1 and CDR2: GTSNPN and SVGIG (reference sequence). J lost 5 bases, V lost 3 bases, and 3 bases had no gene match. The CDR3 coding sequence is TGTGCCTGGAGCAGACAGGGTTATGGCTACACCTTC. Translating gives CAWSRQGYGYTF.

The CDR3 nucleotides are TGTGCCAGCAGTGGGACAGAAAATCAGCCCCAGCATTTT. It codes for CASSGTENQPQHF. V usage is TRBV2 and J usage is TRBJ1-5, with a weak D call TRBD1 (6 bases). The CDR3 consists of 13 residues. Germline values: CDR1 SNHLY, CDR2 FYNNEI. V was pared by 4 bases and J by 4 bases, with 8 bases between.

V gene TRBV12-3 or TRBV12-4 combines with J gene TRBJ1-2, with no clear D. V gave up 5 bases and J gave up 7 bases, with 11 bases separating them. This CDR3 has 12 residues. The CDR3 bases are TGTGCCAGCAGTGCGGGTCGGGGTGGCTACACCTTC. It translates to CASSAGRGGYTF.

The V call is TRBV24-1, the J call TRBJ1-2; 9 bases line up with TRBD1. Trimming cost V 7 bases and J 2 bases; bases outside gene matches: 7. There are 15 residues in the CDR3. Germline V gene lookup returns CDR1 KGHDR and CDR2 SFDVKD. Here the CDR3 DNA reads TGTGCCACCAGCCCCGGGACAGGGCGCAACTATGGCTACACCTTC. The encoded protein is CATSPGTGRNYGYTF.

The genes are TRBV28 and TRBJ2-7, with 9 positions matching TRBD1. CDR1 MDHEN and CDR2 SYDVKM come from the germline V gene. The CDR3 spans 14 residues. The V and J ends lost 6 bases and 4 bases, in that order; junction bases with no gene match: 7. CDR3 in amino acids: CASRNPGQGYEQYF. CDR3 DNA: TGTGCCAGCAGAAATCCGGGACAGGGTTACGAGCAGTACTTC. Full variable domain (rest looked up from reference TRBV28 and TRBJ2-7): DVKVTQSSRYLVKRTGEKVFLECVQDMDHENMFWYRQDPGLGLRLIYFSYDVKMKEKGDIPEGYSVSREKKERFSLILESASTNQTSMYLCASRNPGQGYEQYFGPGTRLTVT.

CDR3 DNA sequence: TGTGCCACCAGCAGAGATCAGGGAAACACTGAAGCTTTCTTT. Protein product: CATSRDQGNTEAFF. This chain connects TRBV15 to TRBJ1-1, with D perhaps TRBD1 (5 bases). Trimming pared 0 bases from V and 2 bases from J, leaving 7 bases between. The CDR3 extends over 14 amino acids. Per germline, CDR1 LNHNV and CDR2 YYDKDF (reference sequence). The full variable domain, completed using reference TRBV15 and TRBJ1-1, is DAMVIQNPRYQVTQFGKPVTLSCSQTLNHNVMYWYQQKSSQAPKLLFHYYDKDFNNEADTPDNFQSRRPNTSFCFLDIRSPGLGDTAMYLCATSRDQGNTEAFFGQGTRLTVV.

The chain links TRBV10-2 to TRBJ1-1; 9 bases are shared with TRBD1. In germline, CDR1 is WSHSY, CDR2 SAAADI. The CDR3 is made up of 14 amino acids. V shed 6 bases, J shed 6 bases, and the junction held 8 bases outside the gene matches. CDR3 bases: TGCGCCAGCAGGGGGGACAGGGATGGGCCTGAAGCTTTCTTT. It yields the protein CASRGDRDGPEAFF.

The V gene is TRBV19, the J gene TRBJ1-2, with D possibly being TRBD1 (6 bases). V lost 6 bases to trimming and J lost 2 bases, with 10 bases between them. CDR1 and CDR2 (germline): LNHDA, SQIVND (reference sequence). This CDR3 has 13 residues. In DNA, the CDR3 is TGTGCCAGTAGCGGACAGATAAACTATGGCTACACCTTC. Protein sequence: CASSGQINYGYTF.